One sample yielded the 24 T cell receptor beta chains listed below, sequenced in a study of T cells after posttransplantation cyclophosphamide. TCRdb keeps only in-frame clones here, not all; method: immunoSEQ multiplex PCR. The sample is made up of about 12,000 clones, none counted only once. Sequencing was carried out using PBMCs. Every receptor here comes from a woman aged 40-49 years in good health, CMV-negative, and a related stem cell transplant donor.

This clone was seen many times. This sequence joins TRBV12-3 or TRBV12-4 and TRBJ2-5; perhaps TRBD1 as D (6 bases). Trimming left V 6 bases short and J 1 base short, with 9 bases between. The CDR3 has 13 amino acids. The chain's CDR3 is CASRMTGQETQYF. CDR3 bases: TGTGCCAGCAGAATGACAGGCCAAGAGACCCAGTACTTC.

This clone was observed many times. This chain joins TRBV9 and TRBJ2-7, with 8 bases aligning to TRBD2. Germline trimming cut 3 bases from V and 2 bases from J; bases unmatched to any gene: 1. The CDR3 is 13 residues long. CDR1 SGDLS and CDR2 YYNGEE come from the germline V gene. CDR3 sequence: CASSAGLAYEQYF. In DNA form, the CDR3 reads TGTGCCAGCAGCGCGGGACTAGCCTACGAGCAGTACTTC. The full variable domain, completed using reference TRBV9 and TRBJ2-7, is DSGVTQTPKHLITATGQRVTLRCSPRSGDLSVYWYQQSLDQGLQFLIQYYNGEERAKGNILERFSAQQFPDLHSELNLSSLELGDSALYFCASSAGLAYEQYFGPGTRLTVT.

This clone was seen ten or more times. The rearrangement joins TRBV27 to TRBJ1-4, with a weak D call TRBD1 (5 bases). V gave up 2 bases and J gave up 8 bases, with 15 bases separating them. The CDR3 totals 15 residues. Germline V gene data show CDR1 as MNHEY and CDR2 as SMNVEV (reference sequence). The CDR3 nucleotides are TGTGCCAGCAGTTTAAGAGGGGCCTACTTAGAAAAACTGTTTTTT. Amino acid sequence: CASSLRGAYLEKLFF.

This clone has a count of ten or more. V gene TRBV7-9 combines with J gene TRBJ1-1; D unclear. The germline gives CDR1 SEHNR, CDR2 FQNEAQ (reference sequence). CDR3 length equals 13 residues. The V end lost 2 bases, the J end lost 2 bases, and 6 bases lay between the germline ends. CDR3 in DNA: TGTGCCAGCAGCTTAAGCGTCAACACTGAAGCTTTCTTT. Its translation: CASSLSVNTEAFF.

This clone was detected ten times or more. The chain links TRBV7-9 to TRBJ2-1; D gene ambiguous. This CDR3 region has 12 residues. V was cut by 3 bases and J by 7 bases, with 7 bases left in between. Germline values: CDR1 SEHNR, CDR2 FQNEAQ (reference sequence). CDR3 region: CASSFLSNEQFF. The CDR3 region has the DNA TGTGCCAGCAGCTTTCTTTCGAATGAGCAGTTCTTC. Full variable domain (missing parts from reference TRBV7-9 and TRBJ2-1): DTGVSQNPRHKITKRGQNVTFRCDPISEHNRLYWYRQTLGQGPEFLTYFQNEAQLEKSRLLSDRFSAERPKGSFSTLEIQRTEQGDSAMYLCASSFLSNEQFFGPGTRLTVL.

This clone was recorded at least ten times. The chain recombines TRBV5-8 with TRBJ1-5, with D possibly being TRBD1 (6 bases). The V end lost 9 bases, the J end lost 0 bases, and 19 bases lay between the germline ends. There are 16 residues in the CDR3. Germline values: CDR1 SGHTS, CDR2 YDEGEE. The DNA for the CDR3 is TGTGCCACCGGGGACACTTCCCGACTTAGCAATCAGCCCCAGCATTTT. Translating it yields CATGDTSRLSNQPQHF.

This clone occurred many times. This chain joins TRBV5-4 and TRBJ2-2; TRBD1 is a possible D gene (5 bases). CDR1 and CDR2 (germline): SGHNT, YYREEE (reference sequence). This CDR3 comprises 17 residues. V gave up 1 base and J gave up 6 bases, with 19 bases separating them. CDR3 bases: TGTGCCAGCAGCTTGTCGACTGGGGCAGGACGGGCCGGGGAGCTGTTTTTT. Amino acids: CASSLSTGAGRAGELFF.

Ten or more counts support this clone. A read error may produce the germline difference seen at one junction end. The genes are TRBV7-9 and TRBJ2-7; D may be TRBD2 (6 bases). The CDR3 covers 14 residues. Germline values: CDR1 SEHNR, CDR2 FQNEAQ (reference sequence). Here the CDR3 reads CASSNDNSGTHFHF. As DNA, the CDR3 is TGTGCCAGCAGTAATGACAACTCCGGGACTCACTTCCACTTC.

There are many counts of this clone. The chain couples TRBV4-1 to TRBJ2-2, with 14 nucleotides matching TRBD2. The CDR3 sequence is 16 residues long. With 4 bases clipped from V and 6 bases from J, the junction kept 4 bases outside the gene matches. The germline CDR1 and CDR2 sequences are MGHRA and YSYEKL. The CDR3 loop is CASSRGLAGGAGELFF. In DNA form, the CDR3 reads TGCGCCAGCAGCCGCGGACTAGCGGGAGGTGCCGGGGAGCTGTTTTTT.

This clone was observed many times. V is TRBV5-1 and J is TRBJ1-4; no firm D call. The length of the CDR3 is 14 residues. Trimming took 1 base from V and 0 from J, leaving 4 bases between them. The germline gives CDR1 SGHRS, CDR2 YFSETQ. CDR3 sequence (DNA): TGCGCCAGCAGCTTGCAGGCAACTAATGAAAAACTGTTTTTT. Translating it yields CASSLQATNEKLFF.

The chain carries TRBV7-9 and TRBJ2-3; 10 nucleotides align to TRBD2. Germline assignment: CDR1 SEHNR and CDR2 FQNEAQ (reference sequence). The V and J ends lost 1 base and 3 bases, in that order; junction bases with no gene match: 10. The length of the CDR3 is 18 residues. The CDR3 here is CASSLEGILAGRTDTQYF. CDR3 sequence (DNA): TGTGCCAGCAGCTTAGAGGGGATACTAGCGGGAAGAACAGATACGCAGTATTTT.

This clone has a count of ten or more. This chain connects TRBV7-2 to TRBJ2-3, with TRBD2 identical over 7 bases. The CDR3 spans 15 residues. The V gene's germline CDR1 is SGHTA and CDR2 FQGNSA. J was trimmed by 0 bases and V by 5 bases; bases with no gene match: 5. Written as DNA, the CDR3 is TGTGCCAGCAGCCAAACTAGCGCGAGCACAGATACGCAGTATTTT. Amino acid sequence: CASSQTSASTDTQYF.

This clone was detected ten times or more. The chain recombines TRBV2 with TRBJ1-5; D is perhaps TRBD1 (6 bases). CDR1 and CDR2 from the germline V gene are SNHLY and FYNNEI. CDR3 length: 16 amino acids. V was clipped by 7 bases and J by 6 bases, with 22 bases between them. The CDR3 reads CASTEGLGDTGQPQHF. DNA for the CDR3: TGTGCCAGCACTGAGGGATTGGGGGACACCGGTCAGCCCCAGCATTTT.

This clone has ten or more counts. V is TRBV6-2 or TRBV6-3 and J is TRBJ2-1; TRBD2 matches at 8 bases. CDR1 and CDR2 (germline): MNHEY, SVGEGT. Losses at the gene ends were 8 bases for V and 0 bases for J; bases not matched to a gene: 3. The CDR3 loop spans 14 amino acids. The CDR3 nucleotides are TGTGCCAGCGTGGCGGGGGGCTCCTACAATGAGCAGTTCTTC. Protein: CASVAGGSYNEQFF.

At least ten counts were recorded for this clone. CDR3 bases: TGCGCCAGCAGCTTGGGGACAGATGGAAACACCATATATTTT. This sequence encodes CASSLGTDGNTIYF. The chain has TRBV5-1 and TRBJ1-3, with D possibly TRBD1 on 6 matching bases. Deletions cut 0 bases from V and 3 bases from J, with 7 bases between. Germline values: CDR1 SGHRS, CDR2 YFSETQ. CDR3 size: 14 residues.

Many counts were recorded for this clone. The rearrangement uses TRBV9 and TRBJ2-2, with D perhaps matching TRBD2 (6 bases). Germline V gene data show CDR1 as SGDLS and CDR2 as YYNGEE. CDR3 length: 14 residues. Trimming shortened V by 7 bases and J by 1 base, and 11 bases separated the two germline ends. The CDR3: CASAGTLNTGELFF. For the CDR3, the DNA is TGTGCCAGCGCCGGGACTTTGAACACCGGGGAGCTGTTTTTT.

This clone was recorded at least ten times. The chain has TRBV4-1 and TRBJ2-3; a weak D match, TRBD1 (5 bases). The CDR3 loop spans 13 amino acids. Trimming removed 6 bases at V and 2 bases at J, with 9 bases between. Germline V CDR1 and CDR2: MGHRA, YSYEKL. CDR3 DNA: TGCGCCAGCAGTAAGGGGATCACAGATACGCAGTATTTT. It is translated as CASSKGITDTQYF.

The sample holds many counts of this clone. This chain connects TRBV27 to TRBJ1-6; 8 nucleotides agree with TRBD1. The CDR3 has 13 amino acids. CDR1 is MNHEY and CDR2 is SMNVEV in the germline V gene (reference sequence). J gave up 13 bases and V 7 bases, and 9 bases lay outside the gene matches. CDR3 in DNA: TGTGCCAGCACGATCACAGGGGGGCTGCCCCTCCACTTT. This translates into CASTITGGLPLHF.

There are many counts of this clone. The chain uses TRBV12-3 or TRBV12-4 and TRBJ1-2; D not resolved. Trimming cost V 5 bases and J 4 bases, with 5 bases left between them. The CDR3 is 11 residues long. Written as DNA, the CDR3 is TGTGCCAGCAGTGGCTCCTATGGCTACACCTTC. Translation: CASSGSYGYTF.

This clone was seen many times. The chain carries TRBV12-3 or TRBV12-4 and TRBJ1-5; weak D call: TRBD1 (5 bases). This CDR3 has 13 amino acids. The germline V and J ends were trimmed by 5 bases and 4 bases, with 9 bases remaining between them. CDR3 residues: CASSPDMNQPQHF. In nucleotides, the CDR3 is TGTGCCAGCAGTCCGGACATGAATCAGCCCCAGCATTTT.

In this sample, this clone turned up many times. The chain combines TRBV7-3 with TRBJ2-1, with 11 bases aligning to TRBD2. J lost 9 bases, V lost 5 bases, and 3 bases had no gene match. This CDR3 contains 13 residues. CDR1 and CDR2 from the germline V gene are SGHTA and FQGTGA. CDR3 DNA: TGTGCCAGCAGCGCCGGGACTAGCGGTGAGCAGTTCTTC. Its protein product is CASSAGTSGEQFF.

This clone was counted ten times or more. CDR3 amino acids: CASMDDRASTDTQYF. The CDR3 DNA sequence: TGTGCCAGCATGGACGACAGGGCAAGCACAGATACGCAGTATTTT. The chain uses TRBV6-1 and TRBJ2-3; 7 nucleotides agree with TRBD1. The V and J ends lost 7 bases and 0 bases, in that order; junction bases with no gene match: 7. CDR3 length: 15 residues. Germline loops: CDR1 MNHNS, CDR2 SASEGT.

This clone has just a few counts. The genes are TRBV7-9 and TRBJ2-5; TRBD2 is a possible D gene (6 bases). Germline V gene sequence: CDR1 SEHNR, CDR2 FQNEAQ (reference sequence). This CDR3 spans 12 amino acids. V dropped 3 bases and J dropped 5 bases, with 7 bases sitting between them. The CDR3 sequence: CASSFGGETQYF. CDR3 DNA: TGTGCCAGCAGCTTTGGGGGGGAGACCCAGTACTTC.

This clone was found many times. The chain joins TRBV25-1 to TRBJ1-2, with D unclear. Trimming removed 6 bases from V and 4 bases from J, with 15 bases in between. Looked up from germline, CDR1 is MGHDK and CDR2 is SYGVNS. CDR3 length equals 14 residues. CDR3 bases: TGTGCCAGCAGCTGGACCACGGGGAGCTATGGCTACACCTTC. Its translation is CASSWTTGSYGYTF.